This T cell receptor (beta chain) originates from a study of T cells after yellow fever vaccination. This CDR3 contains 16 residues. Germline assignment: CDR1 MGHRA and CDR2 YSYEKL. Trimming took off 4 bases at V and 5 bases at J, with 15 bases between the two ends. Overall study findings and caveats: The presence of abundant clonotypes contaminating from the bulk population was possible in FACS-sorted repertoires. Booster samples showed a return of most primary-vaccination clones (roughly 96% CD4, around 85% CD8).

There are a few counts of this clonotype. The antigen is undetermined. TCR cDNA, made by 5'RACE template switching, carried an added universal primer site and UMIs. TCRdb analysed the 5' RACE reads with MiXCR anew, one entry per CDR3 protein. The sample contains under 350,000 distinct CDR3 sequences, roughly 4.3% of which appear only once. The genes are TRBV4-1 and TRBJ1-6, with D possibly matching TRBD1 (6 bases). The receptor was derived from a man between 18 and 29 years old who received the YFV17D yellow fever vaccine. This material consisted of PBMCs, taken 5 days after the yellow fever booster vaccination. The CDR3 DNA reads as TGCGCCAGCAGCCCGACCGGGACAACAAATAATTCACCCCTCCACTTT. Protein product: CASSPTGTTNNSPLHF.